This T cell receptor beta chain was identified in a study of technical replicates of blood from a few donors. The table came from immunoSEQ multiplex PCR; TCRdb's copy has only in-frame clones and leaves some out. The table lists around 70,000 clones, around 93% of them singletons, with under 0.3% in the top ten. Losses at the gene ends were 5 bases for V and 0 bases for J; bases not matched to a gene: 5. Germline assignment: CDR1 MNHEY and CDR2 SVGAGI. This CDR3 has 15 residues. This chain links TRBV6-5 with TRBJ2-3; TRBD2 matches at 7 bases. The sequence was collected from a human donor in good health. What was sequenced was T cells isolated from PBMCs. The CDR3 sequence is CASSGLVGSTDTQYF. The CDR3 region has the DNA TGTGCCAGCAGTGGACTAGTTGGGAGCACAGATACGCAGTATTTT.